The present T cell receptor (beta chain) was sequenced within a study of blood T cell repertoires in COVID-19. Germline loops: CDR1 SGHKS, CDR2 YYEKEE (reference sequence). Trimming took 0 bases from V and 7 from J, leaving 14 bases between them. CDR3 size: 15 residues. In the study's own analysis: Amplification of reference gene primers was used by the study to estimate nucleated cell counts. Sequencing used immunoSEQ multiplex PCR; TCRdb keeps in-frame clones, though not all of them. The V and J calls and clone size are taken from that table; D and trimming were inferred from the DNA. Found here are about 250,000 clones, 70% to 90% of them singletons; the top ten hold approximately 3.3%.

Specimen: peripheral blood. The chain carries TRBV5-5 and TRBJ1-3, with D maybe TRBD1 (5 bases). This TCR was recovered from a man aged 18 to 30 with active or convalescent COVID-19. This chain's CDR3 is CASSLAQGFDNTIYF. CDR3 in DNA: TGTGCCAGCAGCTTGGCCCAGGGTTTTGACAACACCATATATTTT.